This T cell receptor beta chain was recovered during a study of radiotherapy plus CTLA-4 blockade in lung cancer. At the level of the study: Objective responses arose in over 15% of patients, and approximately 28% experienced disease control.

V lost 1 base to trimming and J lost 5 bases, with 6 bases between them. The germline V gene encodes CDR1 LNHDA and CDR2 SQIVND (reference sequence). The CDR3 loop spans 13 amino acids. Here immunoSEQ multiplex PCR was the method, and the copy in TCRdb shows in-frame clones only, minus some. The sample includes more than 100,000 clones, 80% to 90% of them seen just once. Source: peripheral blood, taken from a patient treated with radiotherapy plus ipilimumab. This sequence joins TRBV19 and TRBJ2-1, with D unclear. The sequence was obtained from a human donor with non-small cell lung cancer that progressed on radiotherapy plus ipilimumab. The CDR3 spells CASSIGEDNEQFF. In DNA, the CDR3 is TGTGCCAGTAGTATAGGGGAAGACAATGAGCAGTTCTTC.